These T cell receptor beta chains were read from a single sample in a study of blood T cell repertoires in COVID-19. Here immunoSEQ multiplex PCR was the method, and the copy in TCRdb shows in-frame clones only, minus some. Of around 300,000 clones detected, about 87% appear once; the ten largest clones hold less than 3%. The specimen was PBMCs or T cells enriched from blood (not recorded which). The receptor source for this set is a woman between 50 and 59 years old who had recovered from COVID-19. Each CDR3 is given with its conserved first and last residue. Fields, in order: CDR3 protein, CDR3 DNA, clone size, CDR3 length, J gene, V gene, D gene. A D gene is named only where the DNA matches it firmly. Clone size appears in some rows only: once, few, many, or a class for an expanded clone.

cdr3_aa: CASSFDRGPIF
cdr3_nt: TGTGCCAGCAGTTTCGACAGGGGGCCGATATTT
clone_size: few
cdr3_length: 11
j_call: TRBJ1-6
v_call: TRBV28
d_call: TRBD1

cdr3_aa: CASSIDRGGQPQHF
cdr3_nt: TGTGCCAGTAGTATCGATAGGGGTGGTCAGCCCCAGCATTTT
clone_size: .
cdr3_length: 14
j_call: TRBJ1-5
v_call: TRBV19
d_call: .

cdr3_aa: CASSVRAEAFF
cdr3_nt: TGTGCCAGCAGTGTCCGCGCTGAAGCTTTCTTT
clone_size: .
cdr3_length: 11
j_call: TRBJ1-1
v_call: TRBV2
d_call: .

cdr3_aa: CASSYFTSLDEQFF
cdr3_nt: TGTGCCAGCAGTTACTTCACTAGCTTAGACGAGCAGTTCTTC
clone_size: .
cdr3_length: 14
j_call: TRBJ2-1
v_call: TRBV6-5
d_call: .

cdr3_aa: CASSPLYDTGELFF
cdr3_nt: TGTGCCAGCTCACCTCTCTATGACACCGGGGAGCTGTTTTTT
clone_size: .
cdr3_length: 14
j_call: TRBJ2-2
v_call: TRBV18
d_call: .

cdr3_aa: CASSTGTSGMSQYF
cdr3_nt: TGCGCCAGCAGCACCGGGACTAGCGGGATGTCGCAGTATTTT
clone_size: .
cdr3_length: 14
j_call: TRBJ2-3
v_call: TRBV5-1
d_call: TRBD2

cdr3_aa: CATSDQGANEKLFF
cdr3_nt: TGTGCCACCAGTGATCAGGGGGCTAATGAAAAACTGTTTTTT
clone_size: .
cdr3_length: 14
j_call: TRBJ1-4
v_call: TRBV24-1
d_call: TRBD1

cdr3_aa: CASSGVTSGASYEQYF
cdr3_nt: TGTGCCAGTAGTGGGGTTACTAGCGGGGCCTCCTACGAGCAGTACTTC
clone_size: once
cdr3_length: 16
j_call: TRBJ2-7
v_call: TRBV19
d_call: TRBD2

cdr3_aa: CASSVGADTSYGYTF
cdr3_nt: TGTGCCAGCAGTGTAGGGGCAGATACCTCCTATGGCTACACCTTC
clone_size: .
cdr3_length: 15
j_call: TRBJ1-2
v_call: TRBV6-4
d_call: .

cdr3_aa: CASSLRETEAFF
cdr3_nt: TGTGCCAGCAGCTTAAGAGAGACTGAAGCTTTCTTT
clone_size: .
cdr3_length: 12
j_call: TRBJ1-1
v_call: TRBV7-2
d_call: .

cdr3_aa: CASGGQQNNEQFF
cdr3_nt: TGTGCCAGCGGGGGACAGCAGAACAATGAGCAGTTCTTC
clone_size: .
cdr3_length: 13
j_call: TRBJ2-1
v_call: TRBV9
d_call: TRBD1

cdr3_aa: CASTPTETIYNEQFF
cdr3_nt: TGTGCCAGCACCCCCACAGAGACTATCTACAATGAGCAGTTCTTC
clone_size: few
cdr3_length: 15
j_call: TRBJ2-1
v_call: TRBV6-2/TRBV6-3
d_call: .

cdr3_aa: CASSEGTSGRVSGELFF
cdr3_nt: TGTGCCAGCAGTGAAGGAACTAGCGGGAGAGTATCCGGGGAGCTGTTTTTT
clone_size: .
cdr3_length: 17
j_call: TRBJ2-2
v_call: TRBV2
d_call: TRBD2

cdr3_aa: CASSKGLPPRPPYEQYF
cdr3_nt: TGTGCCAGCAGCAAGGGACTACCGCCGAGGCCTCCCTACGAGCAGTACTTC
clone_size: .
cdr3_length: 17
j_call: TRBJ2-7
v_call: TRBV21-1
d_call: .

cdr3_aa: CASSSYRVQPQHF
cdr3_nt: TGTGCCAGCAGTTCCTACAGGGTTCAGCCCCAGCATTTT
clone_size: few
cdr3_length: 13
j_call: TRBJ1-5
v_call: TRBV12-3/TRBV12-4
d_call: .

cdr3_aa: CASTPSGRDTQYF
cdr3_nt: TGTGCCAGCACTCCTAGCGGGAGAGATACGCAGTATTTT
clone_size: once
cdr3_length: 13
j_call: TRBJ2-3
v_call: TRBV6-5
d_call: TRBD2

cdr3_aa: CATSREGQFYGYTF
cdr3_nt: TGTGCCACCAGCAGAGAAGGACAGTTCTATGGCTACACCTTC
clone_size: .
cdr3_length: 14
j_call: TRBJ1-2
v_call: TRBV15
d_call: .

cdr3_aa: CASSRQTANTGELFF
cdr3_nt: TGTGCCAGCAGCCGTCAGACAGCGAACACCGGGGAGCTGTTTTTT
clone_size: .
cdr3_length: 15
j_call: TRBJ2-2
v_call: TRBV7-3
d_call: .

cdr3_aa: CASSPTGVSVTNEKLFF
cdr3_nt: TGTGCCAGCAGTCCTACAGGGGTTTCTGTAACTAATGAAAAACTGTTTTTT
clone_size: .
cdr3_length: 17
j_call: TRBJ1-4
v_call: TRBV28
d_call: TRBD1

cdr3_aa: CASIYGGGAATEAFF
cdr3_nt: TGTGCCAGCATCTATGGTGGGGGCGCGGCCACTGAAGCTTTCTTT
clone_size: few
cdr3_length: 15
j_call: TRBJ1-1
v_call: TRBV28
d_call: .

cdr3_aa: CASSNGRALGELFF
cdr3_nt: TGTGCCAGCAGTAACGGGAGGGCCCTCGGGGAGCTGTTTTTT
clone_size: .
cdr3_length: 14
j_call: TRBJ2-2
v_call: TRBV6-5
d_call: TRBD2

cdr3_aa: CAISGSATPSEQFF
cdr3_nt: TGTGCCATCAGCGGGAGTGCGACCCCCAGTGAGCAGTTCTTC
clone_size: .
cdr3_length: 14
j_call: TRBJ2-1
v_call: TRBV10-3
d_call: .

cdr3_aa: CASSQSAGTSGETQYF
cdr3_nt: TGTGCCAGCAGCCAGTCTGCCGGGACTAGCGGGGAGACCCAGTACTTC
clone_size: .
cdr3_length: 16
j_call: TRBJ2-5
v_call: TRBV7-3
d_call: TRBD2

cdr3_aa: CASNPADRLNQPQHF
cdr3_nt: TGTGCCAGCAACCCCGCGGACAGGTTGAACCAGCCCCAGCATTTT
clone_size: .
cdr3_length: 15
j_call: TRBJ1-5
v_call: TRBV6-2/TRBV6-3
d_call: TRBD1

cdr3_aa: CASRGLLNEQFF
cdr3_nt: TGTGCCAGCAGGGGACTGCTGAATGAGCAGTTCTTC
clone_size: .
cdr3_length: 12
j_call: TRBJ2-1
v_call: TRBV2
d_call: .

cdr3_aa: CASGLDKGAIGETQYF
cdr3_nt: TGTGCCAGCGGACTCGATAAAGGAGCGATCGGGGAGACCCAGTACTTC
clone_size: once
cdr3_length: 16
j_call: TRBJ2-5
v_call: TRBV28
d_call: .

cdr3_aa: CASSRQGPTAALHF
cdr3_nt: TGTGCCAGCAGCCGGCAGGGGCCTACGGCGGCCCTCCACTTT
clone_size: .
cdr3_length: 14
j_call: TRBJ1-6
v_call: TRBV28
d_call: .

cdr3_aa: CASSYLAYEQYF
cdr3_nt: TGTGCCAGCAGTTACCTCGCCTACGAGCAGTACTTC
clone_size: few
cdr3_length: 12
j_call: TRBJ2-7
v_call: TRBV6-2/TRBV6-3
d_call: .

cdr3_aa: CAVRPGQGNTIYF
cdr3_nt: TGTGCCGTCCGCCCCGGACAGGGAAACACCATATATTTT
clone_size: .
cdr3_length: 13
j_call: TRBJ1-3
v_call: TRBV6-5
d_call: .

cdr3_aa: CASKRTGDQPQHF
cdr3_nt: TGTGCCAGCAAAAGGACAGGGGACCAGCCCCAGCATTTT
clone_size: .
cdr3_length: 13
j_call: TRBJ1-5
v_call: TRBV2
d_call: TRBD1

cdr3_aa: CASSYGGSNYGYTF
cdr3_nt: TGTGCCAGCAGTTATGGGGGGTCGAACTATGGCTACACCTTC
clone_size: .
cdr3_length: 14
j_call: TRBJ1-2
v_call: TRBV6-5
d_call: .

cdr3_aa: CASSFDLMAGGSPLHF
cdr3_nt: TGTGCCAGCAGCTTCGATCTAATGGCAGGGGGGTCACCCCTCCACTTT
clone_size: .
cdr3_length: 16
j_call: TRBJ1-6
v_call: TRBV11-2
d_call: TRBD1

cdr3_aa: CASSERQGGRGPKAFF
cdr3_nt: TGCGCCAGCAGTGAACGGCAGGGCGGGAGAGGGCCCAAAGCTTTCTTT
clone_size: .
cdr3_length: 16
j_call: TRBJ1-1
v_call: TRBV10-2
d_call: .

cdr3_aa: CASSQAPVSTDTQYF
cdr3_nt: TGCGCCAGCAGCCAAGCCCCAGTTAGCACAGATACGCAGTATTTT
clone_size: .
cdr3_length: 15
j_call: TRBJ2-3
v_call: TRBV4-3
d_call: .

cdr3_aa: CARSLNVILAGIKRSYNEQFF
cdr3_nt: TGTGCCAGAAGCTTGAATGTTATACTAGCGGGAATAAAGAGGTCTTACAATGAGCAGTTCTTC
clone_size: .
cdr3_length: 21
j_call: TRBJ2-1
v_call: TRBV5-3
d_call: TRBD2

cdr3_aa: CASSQGSGGSTEAFF
cdr3_nt: TGTGCCAGCAGCCAAGGTTCAGGGGGCTCCACTGAAGCTTTCTTT
clone_size: .
cdr3_length: 15
j_call: TRBJ1-1
v_call: TRBV3-1/TRBV3-2
d_call: TRBD1

cdr3_aa: CASSFTAGVFINSPLHF
cdr3_nt: TGTGCCAGCAGCTTTACTGCAGGGGTTTTCATTAATTCACCCCTCCACTTT
clone_size: .
cdr3_length: 17
j_call: TRBJ1-6
v_call: TRBV5-6
d_call: .

cdr3_aa: CATSDPDRNYGYTF
cdr3_nt: TGTGCCACCAGTGATCCCGACAGGAACTATGGCTACACCTTC
clone_size: .
cdr3_length: 14
j_call: TRBJ1-2
v_call: TRBV24-1
d_call: .

cdr3_aa: CASRTGLRADTQYF
cdr3_nt: TGTGCCAGCAGGACAGGGTTGAGGGCAGATACGCAGTATTTT
clone_size: .
cdr3_length: 14
j_call: TRBJ2-3
v_call: TRBV6-5
d_call: TRBD1

cdr3_aa: CASSPGFSSYEQYF
cdr3_nt: TGTGCCAGCAGTCCGGGATTTTCATCCTACGAGCAGTACTTC
clone_size: once
cdr3_length: 14
j_call: TRBJ2-7
v_call: TRBV28
d_call: .

cdr3_aa: CASSRDRGRNEQFF
cdr3_nt: TGTGCCAGCAGCAGGGACAGGGGAAGGAATGAGCAGTTCTTC
clone_size: .
cdr3_length: 14
j_call: TRBJ2-1
v_call: TRBV6-5
d_call: TRBD1